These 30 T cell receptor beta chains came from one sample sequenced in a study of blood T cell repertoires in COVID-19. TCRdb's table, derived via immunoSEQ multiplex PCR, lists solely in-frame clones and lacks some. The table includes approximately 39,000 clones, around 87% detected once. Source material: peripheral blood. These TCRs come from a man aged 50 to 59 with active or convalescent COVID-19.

CDR3 bases: TGTGCCAGCAGCCAACGCTGGGATCGGGAAACCGGGGAGCTGTTTTTT. Translation gives CASSQRWDRETGELFF. The chain has TRBV3-1 (or the pseudogene TRBV3-2) and TRBJ2-2; weak D call: TRBD2 (5 bases). With 2 bases removed from V and 5 bases from J, the gap between germline ends came to 15 bases. Germline CDR1 LGHDT, CDR2 YNNKEL (reference sequence). The CDR3 has 16 residues.

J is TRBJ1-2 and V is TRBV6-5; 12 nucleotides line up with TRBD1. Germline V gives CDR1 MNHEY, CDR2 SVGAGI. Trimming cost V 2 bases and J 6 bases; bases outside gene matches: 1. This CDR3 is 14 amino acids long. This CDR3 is CASSYRDRGHGYTF. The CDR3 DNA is TGTGCCAGCAGTTACCGGGACAGGGGGCATGGCTACACCTTC.

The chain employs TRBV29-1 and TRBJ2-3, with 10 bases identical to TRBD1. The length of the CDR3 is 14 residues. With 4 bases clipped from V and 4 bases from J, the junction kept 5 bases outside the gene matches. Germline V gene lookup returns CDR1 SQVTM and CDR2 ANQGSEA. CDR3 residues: CSVADRGPADTQYF. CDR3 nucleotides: TGCAGCGTTGCCGACAGGGGGCCCGCAGATACGCAGTATTTT.

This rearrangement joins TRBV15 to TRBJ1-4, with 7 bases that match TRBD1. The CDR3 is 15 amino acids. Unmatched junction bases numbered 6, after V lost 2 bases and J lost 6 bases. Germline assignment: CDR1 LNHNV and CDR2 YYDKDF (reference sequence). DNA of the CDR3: TGTGCCACCAGCAGATCCATAGACAGGGATGAAAAACTGTTTTTT. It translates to CATSRSIDRDEKLFF.

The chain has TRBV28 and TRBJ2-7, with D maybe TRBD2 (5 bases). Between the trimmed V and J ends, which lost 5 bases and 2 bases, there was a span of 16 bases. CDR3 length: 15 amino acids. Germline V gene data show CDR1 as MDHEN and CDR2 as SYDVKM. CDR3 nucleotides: TGTGCCAGCAGTGTGGGTCGGGGTGGTCCCTACGAGCAGTACGTC. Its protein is CASSVGRGGPYEQYV.

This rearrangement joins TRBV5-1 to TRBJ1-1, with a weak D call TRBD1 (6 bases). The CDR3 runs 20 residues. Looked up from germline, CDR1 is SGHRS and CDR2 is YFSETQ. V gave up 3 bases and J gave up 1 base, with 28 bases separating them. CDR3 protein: CASSSYLSGSPGGRNTEAFF. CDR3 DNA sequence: TGCGCCAGCAGCTCCTACCTCTCGGGTTCCCCCGGGGGGCGGAACACTGAAGCTTTCTTT.

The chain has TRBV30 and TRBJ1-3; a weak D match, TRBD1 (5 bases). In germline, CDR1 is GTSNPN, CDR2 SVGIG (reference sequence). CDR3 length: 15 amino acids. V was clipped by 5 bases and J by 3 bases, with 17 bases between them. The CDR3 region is CAWGSRVYSGNTIYF. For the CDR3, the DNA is TGTGCCTGGGGAAGCAGGGTTTATAGTGGAAACACCATATATTTT.

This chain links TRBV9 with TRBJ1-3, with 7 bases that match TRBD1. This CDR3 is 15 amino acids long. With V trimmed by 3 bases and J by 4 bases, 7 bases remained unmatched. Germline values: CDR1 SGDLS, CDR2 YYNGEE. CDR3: CASSATGARGNTIYF. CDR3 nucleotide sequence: TGTGCCAGCAGCGCAACAGGGGCGCGCGGAAACACCATATATTTT.

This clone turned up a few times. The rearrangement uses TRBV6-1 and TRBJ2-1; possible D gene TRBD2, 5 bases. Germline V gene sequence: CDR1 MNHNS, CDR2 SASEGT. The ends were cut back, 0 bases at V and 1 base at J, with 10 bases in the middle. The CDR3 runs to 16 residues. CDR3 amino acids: CASSEATAGSYNEQFF. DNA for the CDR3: TGTGCCAGCAGTGAAGCTACGGCGGGTTCCTACAATGAGCAGTTCTTC.

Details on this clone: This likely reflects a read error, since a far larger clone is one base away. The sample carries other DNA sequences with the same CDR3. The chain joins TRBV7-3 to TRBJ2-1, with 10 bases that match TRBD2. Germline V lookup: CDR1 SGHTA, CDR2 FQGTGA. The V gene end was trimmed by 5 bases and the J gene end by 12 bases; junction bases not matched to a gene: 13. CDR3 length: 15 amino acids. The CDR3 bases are TGTGCCAGCAGCCGACTAGCGGGCGGGCCGGGGGGGCAGTTCTTC. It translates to CASSRLAGGPGGQFF.

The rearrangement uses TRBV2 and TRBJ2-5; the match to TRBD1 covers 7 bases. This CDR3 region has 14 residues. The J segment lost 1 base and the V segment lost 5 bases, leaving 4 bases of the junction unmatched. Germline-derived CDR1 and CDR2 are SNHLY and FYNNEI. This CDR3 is CASSRDSVQETQYF. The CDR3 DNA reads TGTGCCAGCAGTAGGGACAGCGTCCAAGAGACCCAGTACTTC.

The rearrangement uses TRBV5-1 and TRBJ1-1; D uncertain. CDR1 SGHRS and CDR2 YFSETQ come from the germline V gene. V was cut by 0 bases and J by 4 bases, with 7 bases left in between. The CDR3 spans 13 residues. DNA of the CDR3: TGCGCCAGCAGCTTGGCCTTGGCCACTGAAGCTTTCTTT. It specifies CASSLALATEAFF.

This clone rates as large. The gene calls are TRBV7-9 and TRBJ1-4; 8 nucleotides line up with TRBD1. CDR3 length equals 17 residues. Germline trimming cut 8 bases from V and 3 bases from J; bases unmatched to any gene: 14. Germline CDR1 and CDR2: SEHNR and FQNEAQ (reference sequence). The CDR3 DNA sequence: TGTGCCAGCGGAAGTGGACAGGGCTTTGTTGCTAATGAAAAACTGTTTTTT. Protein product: CASGSGQGFVANEKLFF.

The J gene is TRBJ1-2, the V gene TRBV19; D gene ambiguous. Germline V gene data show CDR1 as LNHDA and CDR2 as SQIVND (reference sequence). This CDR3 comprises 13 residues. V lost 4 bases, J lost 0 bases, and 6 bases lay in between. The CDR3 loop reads CASSSRANYGYTF. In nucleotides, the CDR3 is TGTGCCAGTAGTAGCCGCGCTAACTATGGCTACACCTTC.

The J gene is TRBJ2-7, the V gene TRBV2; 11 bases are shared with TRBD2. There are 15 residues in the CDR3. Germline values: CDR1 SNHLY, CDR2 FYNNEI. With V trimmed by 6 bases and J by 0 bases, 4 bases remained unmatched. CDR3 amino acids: CASRLTSGISYEQYV. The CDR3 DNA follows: TGTGCCAGCAGACTGACTAGCGGGATCTCCTACGAGCAGTACGTC.

The CDR3 coding sequence is TGTGCCAGTAGTCTAAAGACAGGGGGCGCGTATGGCTACACCTTC. This sequence encodes CASSLKTGGAYGYTF. This sequence joins TRBV19 and TRBJ1-2, with 10 positions matching TRBD1. V trimming: 5 bases; J trimming: 5 bases; junction bases outside the gene matches: 8. This CDR3 spans 15 amino acids. Germline values: CDR1 LNHDA, CDR2 SQIVND (reference sequence).

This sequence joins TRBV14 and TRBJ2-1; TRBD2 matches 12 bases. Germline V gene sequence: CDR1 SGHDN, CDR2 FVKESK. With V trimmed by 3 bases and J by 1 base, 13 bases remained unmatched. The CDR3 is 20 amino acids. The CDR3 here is CASSQLGLAGPFWSYNEQFF. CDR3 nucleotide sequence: TGTGCCAGCAGCCAGCTGGGACTAGCGGGCCCCTTTTGGTCCTACAATGAGCAGTTCTTC.

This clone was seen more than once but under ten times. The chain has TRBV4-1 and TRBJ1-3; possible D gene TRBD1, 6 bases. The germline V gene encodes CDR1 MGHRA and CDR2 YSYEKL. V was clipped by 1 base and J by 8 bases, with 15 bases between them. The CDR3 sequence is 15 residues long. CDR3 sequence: CASSQVGTSGHTIYF. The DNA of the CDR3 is TGCGCCAGCAGCCAAGTCGGGACATCGGGTCACACCATATATTTT.

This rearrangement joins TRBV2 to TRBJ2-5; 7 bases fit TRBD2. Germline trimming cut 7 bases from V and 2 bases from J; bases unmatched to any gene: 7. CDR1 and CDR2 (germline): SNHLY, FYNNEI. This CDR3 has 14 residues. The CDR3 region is CASKPSGPQETQYF. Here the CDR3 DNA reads TGTGCCAGCAAACCTAGCGGTCCACAAGAGACCCAGTACTTC.

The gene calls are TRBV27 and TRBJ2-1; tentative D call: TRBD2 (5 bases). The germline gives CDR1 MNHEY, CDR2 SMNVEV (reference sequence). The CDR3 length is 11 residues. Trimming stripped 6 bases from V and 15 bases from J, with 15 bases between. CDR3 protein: CASRIQLVWFF. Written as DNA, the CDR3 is TGTGCCAGCAGGATCCAACTAGTCTGGTTCTTC.

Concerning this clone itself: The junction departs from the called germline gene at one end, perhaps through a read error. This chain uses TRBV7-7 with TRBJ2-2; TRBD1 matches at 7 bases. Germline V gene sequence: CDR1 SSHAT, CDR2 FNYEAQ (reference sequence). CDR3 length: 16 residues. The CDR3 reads CASSLAEGAVTGELFF. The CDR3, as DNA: TGTGCTAGCAGCTTAGCAGAGGGGGCTGTCACCGGGGAGCTGTTTTTT.

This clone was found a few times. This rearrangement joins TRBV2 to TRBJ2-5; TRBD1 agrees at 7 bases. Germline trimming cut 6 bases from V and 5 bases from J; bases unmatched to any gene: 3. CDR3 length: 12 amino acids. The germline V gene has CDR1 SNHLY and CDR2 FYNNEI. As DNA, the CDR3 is TGTGCCAGCAGGACGACAGGGGAGACCCAGTACTTC. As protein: CASRTTGETQYF.

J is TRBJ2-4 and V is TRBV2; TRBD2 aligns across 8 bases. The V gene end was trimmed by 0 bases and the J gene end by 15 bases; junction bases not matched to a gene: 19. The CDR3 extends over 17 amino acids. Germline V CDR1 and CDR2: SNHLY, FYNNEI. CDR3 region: CASSEAIRRGAKGWRYF. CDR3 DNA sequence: TGTGCCAGCAGTGAAGCAATAAGGCGGGGGGCTAAGGGTTGGCGGTACTTC.

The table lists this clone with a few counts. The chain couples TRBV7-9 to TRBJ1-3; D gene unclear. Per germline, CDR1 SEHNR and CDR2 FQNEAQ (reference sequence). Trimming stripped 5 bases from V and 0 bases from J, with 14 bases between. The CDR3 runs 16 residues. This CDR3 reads CASSLEVLTSGNTIYF. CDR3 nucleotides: TGTGCCAGCAGCCTTGAGGTACTTACCTCTGGAAACACCATATATTTT.

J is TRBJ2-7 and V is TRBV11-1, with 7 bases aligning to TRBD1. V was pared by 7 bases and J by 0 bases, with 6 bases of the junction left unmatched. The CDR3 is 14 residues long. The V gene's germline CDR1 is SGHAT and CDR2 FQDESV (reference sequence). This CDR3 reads CASMRGQDSYEQYF. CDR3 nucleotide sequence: TGTGCCAGCATGAGGGGGCAGGACTCCTACGAGCAGTACTTC.

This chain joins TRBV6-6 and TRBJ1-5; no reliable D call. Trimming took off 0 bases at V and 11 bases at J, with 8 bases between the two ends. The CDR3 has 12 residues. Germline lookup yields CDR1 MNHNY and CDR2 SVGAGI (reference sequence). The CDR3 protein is CASSYSGRAQHF. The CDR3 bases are TGTGCCAGCAGTTACTCCGGTCGGGCCCAGCATTTT.

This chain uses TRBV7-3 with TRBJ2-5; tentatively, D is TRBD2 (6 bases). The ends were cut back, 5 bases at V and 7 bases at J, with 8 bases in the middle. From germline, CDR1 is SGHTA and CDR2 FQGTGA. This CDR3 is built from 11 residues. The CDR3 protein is CASSQGGTQYF. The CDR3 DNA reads TGTGCCAGCAGCCAGGGAGGGACCCAGTACTTC.

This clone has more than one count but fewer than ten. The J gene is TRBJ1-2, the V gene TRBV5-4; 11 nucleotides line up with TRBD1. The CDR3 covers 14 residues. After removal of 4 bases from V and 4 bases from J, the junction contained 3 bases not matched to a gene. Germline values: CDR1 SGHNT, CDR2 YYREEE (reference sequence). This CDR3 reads CASSTGTGGYGYTF. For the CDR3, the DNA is TGTGCCAGCAGCACGGGGACAGGGGGCTATGGCTACACCTTC.

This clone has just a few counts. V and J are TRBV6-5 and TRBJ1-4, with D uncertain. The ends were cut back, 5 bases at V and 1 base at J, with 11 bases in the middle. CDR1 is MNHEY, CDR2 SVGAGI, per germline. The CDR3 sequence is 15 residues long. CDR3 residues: CASSPRVGTNEKLFF. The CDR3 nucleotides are TGTGCCAGCAGTCCGAGGGTTGGAACTAATGAAAAACTGTTTTTT.

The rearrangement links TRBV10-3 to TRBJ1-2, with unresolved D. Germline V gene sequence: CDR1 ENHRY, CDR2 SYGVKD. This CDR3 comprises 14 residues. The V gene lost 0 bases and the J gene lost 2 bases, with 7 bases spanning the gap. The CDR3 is CAISESPVNYGYTF. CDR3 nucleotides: TGTGCCATCAGTGAGTCCCCGGTCAACTATGGCTACACCTTC.